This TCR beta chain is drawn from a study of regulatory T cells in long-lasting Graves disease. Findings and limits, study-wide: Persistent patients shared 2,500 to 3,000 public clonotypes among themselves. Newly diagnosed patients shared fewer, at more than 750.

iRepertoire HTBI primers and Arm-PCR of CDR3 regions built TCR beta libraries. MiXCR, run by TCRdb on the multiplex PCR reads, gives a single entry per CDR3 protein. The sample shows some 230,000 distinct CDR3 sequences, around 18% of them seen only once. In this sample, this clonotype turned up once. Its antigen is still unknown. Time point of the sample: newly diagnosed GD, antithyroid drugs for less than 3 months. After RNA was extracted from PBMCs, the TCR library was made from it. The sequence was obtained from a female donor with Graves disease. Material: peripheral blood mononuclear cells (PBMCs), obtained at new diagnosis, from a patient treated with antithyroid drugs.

Written as DNA, the CDR3 is TGTGCCAGCAGCCAAGAGTTCGTCCTCTCTGGAAACACCATATATTTT. Amino acids: CASSQEFVLSGNTIYF. V usage is TRBV3-1 and J usage is TRBJ1-3, with D unclear. Trimming cost V 0 bases and J 0 bases, with 9 bases left between them. In germline, CDR1 is LGHDT, CDR2 YNNKEL (reference sequence). The CDR3 extends over 16 amino acids.